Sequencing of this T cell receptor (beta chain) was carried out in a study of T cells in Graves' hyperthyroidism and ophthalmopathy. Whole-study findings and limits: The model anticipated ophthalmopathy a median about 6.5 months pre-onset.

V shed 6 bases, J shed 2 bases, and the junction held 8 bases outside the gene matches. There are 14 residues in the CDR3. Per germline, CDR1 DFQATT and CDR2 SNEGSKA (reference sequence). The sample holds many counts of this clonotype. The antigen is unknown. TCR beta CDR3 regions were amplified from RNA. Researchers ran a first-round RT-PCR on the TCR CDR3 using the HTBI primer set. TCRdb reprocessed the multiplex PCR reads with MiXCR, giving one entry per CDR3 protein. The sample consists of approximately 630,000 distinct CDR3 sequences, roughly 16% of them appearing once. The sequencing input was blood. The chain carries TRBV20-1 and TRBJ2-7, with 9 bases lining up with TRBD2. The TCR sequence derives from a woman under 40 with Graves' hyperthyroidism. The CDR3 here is CSAGLAGRAYEQYF. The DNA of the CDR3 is TGCAGTGCGGGCCTAGCGGGACGGGCCTACGAGCAGTACTTC.